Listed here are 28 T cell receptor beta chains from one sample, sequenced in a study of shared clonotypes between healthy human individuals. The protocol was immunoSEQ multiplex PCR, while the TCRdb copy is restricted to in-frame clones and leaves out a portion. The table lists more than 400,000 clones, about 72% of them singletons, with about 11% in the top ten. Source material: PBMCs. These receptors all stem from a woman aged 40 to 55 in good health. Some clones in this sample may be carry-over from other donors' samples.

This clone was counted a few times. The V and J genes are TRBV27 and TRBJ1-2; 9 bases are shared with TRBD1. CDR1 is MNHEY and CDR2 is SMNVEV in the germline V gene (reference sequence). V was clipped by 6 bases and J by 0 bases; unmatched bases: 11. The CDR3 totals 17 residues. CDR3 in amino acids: CASRAGTGKETNYGYTF. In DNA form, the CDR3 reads TGTGCCAGCAGAGCAGGGACAGGGAAGGAGACTAACTATGGCTACACCTTC.

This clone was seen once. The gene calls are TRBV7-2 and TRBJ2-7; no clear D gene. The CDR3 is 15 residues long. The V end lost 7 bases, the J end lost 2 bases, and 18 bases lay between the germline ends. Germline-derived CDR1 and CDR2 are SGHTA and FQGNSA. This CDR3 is CASTPSPFSAYEQYF. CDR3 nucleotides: TGTGCCAGCACCCCCTCCCCGTTTTCGGCCTACGAGCAGTACTTC.

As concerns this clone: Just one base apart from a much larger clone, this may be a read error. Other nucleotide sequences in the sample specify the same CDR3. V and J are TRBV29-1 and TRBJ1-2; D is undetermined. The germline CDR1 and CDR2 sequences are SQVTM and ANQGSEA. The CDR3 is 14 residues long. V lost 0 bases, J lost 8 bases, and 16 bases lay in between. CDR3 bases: TGCAGCGTTGAAGATCGTGGGTCTGGGAACGGCTACACCTTC. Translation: CSVEDRGSGNGYTF.

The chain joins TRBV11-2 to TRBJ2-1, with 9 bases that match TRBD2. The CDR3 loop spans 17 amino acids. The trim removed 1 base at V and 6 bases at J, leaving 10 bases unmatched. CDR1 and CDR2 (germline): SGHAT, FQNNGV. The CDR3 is CASSLVTSGYLGNEQFF. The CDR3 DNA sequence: TGTGCCAGCAGCTTAGTTACTAGCGGGTATTTAGGCAATGAGCAGTTCTTC.

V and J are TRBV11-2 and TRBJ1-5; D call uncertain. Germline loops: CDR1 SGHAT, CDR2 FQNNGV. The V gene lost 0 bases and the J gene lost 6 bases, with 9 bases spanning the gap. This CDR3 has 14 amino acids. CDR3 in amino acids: CASSLDVGGQPQHF. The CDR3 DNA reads TGTGCCAGCAGCTTAGATGTGGGAGGTCAGCCCCAGCATTTT.

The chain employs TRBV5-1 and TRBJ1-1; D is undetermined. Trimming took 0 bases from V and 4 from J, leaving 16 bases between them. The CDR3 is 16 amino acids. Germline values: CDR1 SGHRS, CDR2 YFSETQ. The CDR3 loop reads CASSLGLQSVGTEAFF. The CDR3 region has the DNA TGCGCCAGCAGCTTGGGGCTCCAGAGTGTGGGCACTGAAGCTTTCTTT.

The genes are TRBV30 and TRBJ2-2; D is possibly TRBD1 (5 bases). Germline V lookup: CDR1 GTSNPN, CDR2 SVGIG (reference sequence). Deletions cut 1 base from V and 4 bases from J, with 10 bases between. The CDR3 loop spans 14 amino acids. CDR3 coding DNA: TGTGCCTGGAGTGGTAGTGGGGCCACCGGGGAGCTGTTTTTT. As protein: CAWSGSGATGELFF.

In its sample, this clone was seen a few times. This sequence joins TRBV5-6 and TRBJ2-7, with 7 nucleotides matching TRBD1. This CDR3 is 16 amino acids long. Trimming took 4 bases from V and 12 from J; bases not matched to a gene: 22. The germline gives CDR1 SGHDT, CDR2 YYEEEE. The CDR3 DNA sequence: TGTGCCAGCAGCCCCGCCTCGACAGGGAGTTTTCGGCGAGCGTACTTC. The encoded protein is CASSPASTGSFRRAYF.

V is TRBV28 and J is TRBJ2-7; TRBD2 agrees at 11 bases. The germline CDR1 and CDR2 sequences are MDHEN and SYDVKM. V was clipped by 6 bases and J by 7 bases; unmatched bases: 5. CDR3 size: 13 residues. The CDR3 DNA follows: TGTGCCAGCAGGATAGCGGGAGGGGGAGAGCAGTACTTC. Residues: CASRIAGGGEQYF. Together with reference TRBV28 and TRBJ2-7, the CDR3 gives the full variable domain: DVKVTQSSRYLVKRTGEKVFLECVQDMDHENMFWYRQDPGLGLRLIYFSYDVKMKEKGDIPEGYSVSREKKERFSLILESASTNQTSMYLCASRIAGGGEQYFGPGTRLTVT.

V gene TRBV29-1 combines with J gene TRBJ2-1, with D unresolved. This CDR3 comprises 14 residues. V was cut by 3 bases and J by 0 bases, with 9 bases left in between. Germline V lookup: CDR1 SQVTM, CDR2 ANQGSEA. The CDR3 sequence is CSVDSWTSYNEQFF. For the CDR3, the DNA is TGCAGCGTTGACTCTTGGACCTCCTACAATGAGCAGTTCTTC.

CDR3 nucleotide sequence: TGTGCCAGCAGCCGCCGGGGAGGGGGGAGAGGCACTGAAGCTTTCTTT. Residues: CASSRRGGGRGTEAFF. V usage is TRBV9 and J usage is TRBJ1-1, with TRBD1 as a possible D gene (6 bases). The CDR3 loop spans 16 amino acids. CDR1 and CDR2 (germline): SGDLS, YYNGEE. Trimming cost V 4 bases and J 4 bases, with 20 bases left between them. Together with reference TRBV9 and TRBJ1-1, the CDR3 gives the full variable domain: DSGVTQTPKHLITATGQRVTLRCSPRSGDLSVYWYQQSLDQGLQFLIQYYNGEERAKGNILERFSAQQFPDLHSELNLSSLELGDSALYFCASSRRGGGRGTEAFFGQGTRLTVV.

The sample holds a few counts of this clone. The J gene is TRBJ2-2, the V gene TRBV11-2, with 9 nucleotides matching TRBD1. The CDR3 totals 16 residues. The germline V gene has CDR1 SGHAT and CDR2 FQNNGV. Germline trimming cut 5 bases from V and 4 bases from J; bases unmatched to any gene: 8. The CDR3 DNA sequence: TGTGCCAGCAGCCAGCGCTCGGACAGGGGCACCGGGGAGCTGTTTTTT. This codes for CASSQRSDRGTGELFF. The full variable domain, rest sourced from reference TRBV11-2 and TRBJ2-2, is EAGVAQSPRYKIIEKRQSVAFWCNPISGHATLYWYQQILGQGPKLLIQFQNNGVVDDSQLPKDRFSAERLKGVDSTLKIQPAKLEDSAVYLCASSQRSDRGTGELFFGEGSRLTVL.

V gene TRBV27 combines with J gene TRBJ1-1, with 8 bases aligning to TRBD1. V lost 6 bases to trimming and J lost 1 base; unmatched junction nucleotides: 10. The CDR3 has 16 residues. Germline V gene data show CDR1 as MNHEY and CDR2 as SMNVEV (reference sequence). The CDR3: CASRRITGGRNTEAFF. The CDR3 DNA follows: TGTGCCAGCAGACGAATTACAGGGGGACGGAACACTGAAGCTTTCTTT.

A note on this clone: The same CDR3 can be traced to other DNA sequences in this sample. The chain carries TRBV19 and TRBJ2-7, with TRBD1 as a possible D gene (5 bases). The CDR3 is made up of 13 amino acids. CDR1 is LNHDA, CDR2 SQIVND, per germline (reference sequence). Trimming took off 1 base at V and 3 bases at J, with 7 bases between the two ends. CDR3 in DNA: TGTGCCAGTAGTATAGGGGGCGGCTACGAGCAGTACTTC. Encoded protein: CASSIGGGYEQYF. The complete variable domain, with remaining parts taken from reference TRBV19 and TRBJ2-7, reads DGGITQSPKYLFRKEGQNVTLSCEQNLNHDAMYWYRQDPGQGLRLIYYSQIVNDFQKGDIAEGYSVSREKKESFPLTVTSAQKNPTAFYLCASSIGGGYEQYFGPGTRLTVT.

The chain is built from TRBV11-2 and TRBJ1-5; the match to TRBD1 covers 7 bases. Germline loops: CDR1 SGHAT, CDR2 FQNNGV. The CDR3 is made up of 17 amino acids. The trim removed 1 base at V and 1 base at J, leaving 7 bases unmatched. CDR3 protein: CASSLGVGGISNQPQHF. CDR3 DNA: TGTGCCAGCAGCTTAGGGGTAGGGGGCATCAGCAATCAGCCCCAGCATTTT.

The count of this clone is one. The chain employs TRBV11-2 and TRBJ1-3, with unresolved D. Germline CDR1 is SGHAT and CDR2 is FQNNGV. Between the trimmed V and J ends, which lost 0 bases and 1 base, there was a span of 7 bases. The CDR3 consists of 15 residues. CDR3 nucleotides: TGTGCCAGCAGCTTAGATAGGACGTCTGGAAACACCATATATTTT. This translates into CASSLDRTSGNTIYF.

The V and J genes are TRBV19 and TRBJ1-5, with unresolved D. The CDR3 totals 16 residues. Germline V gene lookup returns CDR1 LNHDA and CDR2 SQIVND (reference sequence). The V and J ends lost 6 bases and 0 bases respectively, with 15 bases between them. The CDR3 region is CASRSRTDYSNQPQHF. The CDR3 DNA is TGTGCCAGTAGATCTAGAACAGATTATAGCAATCAGCCCCAGCATTTT.

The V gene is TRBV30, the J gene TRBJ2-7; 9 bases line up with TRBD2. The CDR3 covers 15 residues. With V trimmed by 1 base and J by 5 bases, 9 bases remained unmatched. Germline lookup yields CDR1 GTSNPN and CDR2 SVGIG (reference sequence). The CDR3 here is CAWSGVAGVSHEQYF. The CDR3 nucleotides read TGTGCCTGGAGTGGGGTAGCGGGAGTAAGCCACGAGCAGTACTTC.

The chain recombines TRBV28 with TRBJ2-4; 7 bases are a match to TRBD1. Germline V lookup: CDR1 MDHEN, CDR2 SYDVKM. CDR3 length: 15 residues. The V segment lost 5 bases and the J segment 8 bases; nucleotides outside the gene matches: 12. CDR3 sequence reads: CASSITGAKSYIQYF. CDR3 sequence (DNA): TGTGCCAGCAGTATAACAGGGGCCAAGTCGTACATTCAGTACTTC. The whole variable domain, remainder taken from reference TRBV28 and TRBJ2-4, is DVKVTQSSRYLVKRTGEKVFLECVQDMDHENMFWYRQDPGLGLRLIYFSYDVKMKEKGDIPEGYSVSREKKERFSLILESASTNQTSMYLCASSITGAKSYIQYFGAGTRLSVL.

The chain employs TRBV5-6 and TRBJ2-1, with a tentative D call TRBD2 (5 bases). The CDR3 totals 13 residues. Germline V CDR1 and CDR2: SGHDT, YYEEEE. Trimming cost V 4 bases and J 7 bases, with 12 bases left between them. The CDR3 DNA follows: TGTGCCAGCAGCCCCCCGGGATCTAATGAGCAGTTCTTC. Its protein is CASSPPGSNEQFF. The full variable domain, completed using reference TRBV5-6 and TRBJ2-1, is DAGVTQSPTHLIKTRGQQVTLRCSPKSGHDTVSWYQQALGQGPQFIFQYYEEEERQRGNFPDRFSGHQFPNYSSELNVNALLLGDSALYLCASSPPGSNEQFFGPGTRLTVL.

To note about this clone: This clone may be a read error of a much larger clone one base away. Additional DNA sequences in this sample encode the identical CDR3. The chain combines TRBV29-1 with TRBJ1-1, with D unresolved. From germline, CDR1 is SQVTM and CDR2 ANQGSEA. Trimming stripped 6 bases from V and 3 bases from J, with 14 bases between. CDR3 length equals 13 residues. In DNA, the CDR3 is TGCAGCGTAACAGTAGGGTTAGACACTGAAGCTTTCTTT. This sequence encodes CSVTVGLDTEAFF. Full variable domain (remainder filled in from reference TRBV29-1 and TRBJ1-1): SAVISQKPSRDICQRGTSLTIQCQVDSQVTMMFWYRQQPGQSLTLIATANQGSEATYESGFVIDKFPISRPNLTFSTLTVSNMSPEDSSIYLCSVTVGLDTEAFFGQGTRLTVV.

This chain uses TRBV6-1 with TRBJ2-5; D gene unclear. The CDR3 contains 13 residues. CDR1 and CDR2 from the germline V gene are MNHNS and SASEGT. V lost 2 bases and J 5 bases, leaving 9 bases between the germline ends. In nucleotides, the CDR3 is TGTGCCAGCAGTGAATTAGGTATGGAGACCCAGTACTTC. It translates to CASSELGMETQYF.

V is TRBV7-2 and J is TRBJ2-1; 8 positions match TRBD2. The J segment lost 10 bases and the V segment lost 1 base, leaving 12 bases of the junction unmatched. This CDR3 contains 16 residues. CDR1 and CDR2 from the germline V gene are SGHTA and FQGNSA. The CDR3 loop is CASSLVGSGSSREQFF. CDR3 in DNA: TGTGCCAGCAGCTTAGTTGGGAGCGGGAGTTCCCGCGAGCAGTTCTTC.

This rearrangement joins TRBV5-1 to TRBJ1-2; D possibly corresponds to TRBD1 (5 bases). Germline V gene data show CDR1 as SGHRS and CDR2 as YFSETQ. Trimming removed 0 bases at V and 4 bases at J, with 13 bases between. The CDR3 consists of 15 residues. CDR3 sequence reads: CASSLGSVGVYGYTF. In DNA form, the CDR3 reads TGCGCCAGCAGCTTGGGCAGCGTAGGGGTCTATGGCTACACCTTC.

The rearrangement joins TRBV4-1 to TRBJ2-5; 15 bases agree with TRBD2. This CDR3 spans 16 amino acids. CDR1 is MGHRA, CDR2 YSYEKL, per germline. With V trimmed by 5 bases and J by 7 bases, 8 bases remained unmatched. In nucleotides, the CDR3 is TGCGCCAGCAGCAACGGACTAGCGGGAGGGTGGAGGACCCAGTACTTC. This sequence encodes CASSNGLAGGWRTQYF.

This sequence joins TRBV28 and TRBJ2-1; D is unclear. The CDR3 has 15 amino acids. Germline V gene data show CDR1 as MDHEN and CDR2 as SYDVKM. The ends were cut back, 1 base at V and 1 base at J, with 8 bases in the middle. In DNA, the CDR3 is TGTGCCAGCAGTTTATCGATAGGGTCCTACAATGAGCAGTTCTTC. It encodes CASSLSIGSYNEQFF.

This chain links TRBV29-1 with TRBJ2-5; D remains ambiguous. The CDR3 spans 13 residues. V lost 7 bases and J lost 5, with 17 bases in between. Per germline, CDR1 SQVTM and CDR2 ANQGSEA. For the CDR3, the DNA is TGCAGCGCCCCAACGATAGGAACGGAGACCCAGTACTTC. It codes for CSAPTIGTETQYF.

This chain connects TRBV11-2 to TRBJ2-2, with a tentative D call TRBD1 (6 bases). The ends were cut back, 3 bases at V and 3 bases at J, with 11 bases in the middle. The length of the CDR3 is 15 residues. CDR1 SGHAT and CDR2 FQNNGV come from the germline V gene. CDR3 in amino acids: CASSFGSGDTGELFF. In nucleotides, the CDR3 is TGTGCCAGCAGCTTCGGGTCAGGGGACACCGGGGAGCTGTTTTTT. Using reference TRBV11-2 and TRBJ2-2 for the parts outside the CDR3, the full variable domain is EAGVAQSPRYKIIEKRQSVAFWCNPISGHATLYWYQQILGQGPKLLIQFQNNGVVDDSQLPKDRFSAERLKGVDSTLKIQPAKLEDSAVYLCASSFGSGDTGELFFGEGSRLTVL.